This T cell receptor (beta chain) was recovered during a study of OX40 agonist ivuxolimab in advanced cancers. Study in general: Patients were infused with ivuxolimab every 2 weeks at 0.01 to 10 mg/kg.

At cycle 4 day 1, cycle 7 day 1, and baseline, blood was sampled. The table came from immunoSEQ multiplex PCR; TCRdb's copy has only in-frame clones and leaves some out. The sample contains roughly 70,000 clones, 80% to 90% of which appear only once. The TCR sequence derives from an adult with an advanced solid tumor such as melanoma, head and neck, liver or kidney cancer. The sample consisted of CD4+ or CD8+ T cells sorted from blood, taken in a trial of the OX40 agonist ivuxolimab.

The CDR3 DNA reads as TGTGCCAGCAGTTTACGGACTGGACAGGGGGATATGGAGCAGTACTTC. This sequence encodes CASSLRTGQGDMEQYF. The chain combines TRBV28 with TRBJ2-7; 10 bases are shared with TRBD1. The CDR3 has 16 residues. From germline, CDR1 is MDHEN and CDR2 SYDVKM. Trimming cost V 2 bases and J 7 bases; bases outside gene matches: 11.